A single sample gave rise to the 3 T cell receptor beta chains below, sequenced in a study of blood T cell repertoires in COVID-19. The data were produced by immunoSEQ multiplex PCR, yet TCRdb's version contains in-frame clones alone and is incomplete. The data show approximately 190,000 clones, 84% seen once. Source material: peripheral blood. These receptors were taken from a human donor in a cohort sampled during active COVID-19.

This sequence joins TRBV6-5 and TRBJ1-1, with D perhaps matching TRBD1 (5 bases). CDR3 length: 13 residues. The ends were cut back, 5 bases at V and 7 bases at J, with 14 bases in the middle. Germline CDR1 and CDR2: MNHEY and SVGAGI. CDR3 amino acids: CASSNSGTHEAFF. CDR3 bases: TGTGCCAGCAGTAATAGCGGGACCCATGAAGCTTTCTTT.

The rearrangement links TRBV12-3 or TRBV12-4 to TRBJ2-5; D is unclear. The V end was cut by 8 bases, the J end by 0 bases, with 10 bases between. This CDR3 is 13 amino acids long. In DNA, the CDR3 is TGTGCCAGCCACCCGTCGGACCAAGAGACCCAGTACTTC. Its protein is CASHPSDQETQYF.

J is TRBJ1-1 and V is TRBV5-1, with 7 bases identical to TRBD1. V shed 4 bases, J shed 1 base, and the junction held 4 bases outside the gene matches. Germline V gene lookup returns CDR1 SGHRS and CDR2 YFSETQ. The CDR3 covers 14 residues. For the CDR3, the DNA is TGCGCCAGCAGCGGCGGGACAGAGAACACTGAAGCTTTCTTT. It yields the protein CASSGGTENTEAFF. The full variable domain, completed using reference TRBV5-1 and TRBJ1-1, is KAGVTQTPRYLIKTRGQQVTLSCSPISGHRSVSWYQQTPGQGLQFLFEYFSETQRNKGNFPGRFSGRQFSNSRSEMNVSTLELGDSALYLCASSGGTENTEAFFGQGTRLTVV.